This T cell receptor beta chain was profiled in a study of cytomegalovirus exposure and HLA in healthy donors. For the study at large: Assignment to the Caucasian-associated ancestry cluster applied to 75% to 85% of the roughly 410 genotyped donors. The study, taken as a whole, reports: V- and J-gene trimming in TCR beta was tied to a missense DCLRE1C variant by an analysis performed later.

The primer mix had 60 Vbeta and 13 Jbeta primers. TCRdb's table, derived via immunoSEQ multiplex PCR, lists solely in-frame clones and lacks some. The sample consists of roughly 100,000 clones, approximately 75% of them appearing once. Notes on this clone: What it recognizes is unknown.

CDR1 is SGHNT, CDR2 YYREEE, per germline (reference sequence). The CDR3 is made up of 13 amino acids. The chain links TRBV5-4 to TRBJ2-5; weak D call: TRBD1 (6 bases). The end of the DNA aligns better with TRBJ2-7, so the J call may be wrong. Sample: PBMCs. The clonotype comes from a woman aged 40 to 50 in good health and CMV-seronegative. CDR3 nucleotide sequence: TGTGCCAGCAGCTCGGTGGGGGCCAACGAGCAGTACTTC. This gives the protein CASSSVGANEQYF.